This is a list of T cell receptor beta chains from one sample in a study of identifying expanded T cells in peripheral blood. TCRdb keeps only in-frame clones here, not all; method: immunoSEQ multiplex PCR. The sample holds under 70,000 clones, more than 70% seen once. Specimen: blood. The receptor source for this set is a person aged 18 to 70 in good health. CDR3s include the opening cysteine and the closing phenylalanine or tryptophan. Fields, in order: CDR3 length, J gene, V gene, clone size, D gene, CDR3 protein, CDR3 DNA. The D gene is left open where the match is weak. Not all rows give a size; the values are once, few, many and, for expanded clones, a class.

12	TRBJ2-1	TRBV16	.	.	CASSQPIDRQFF	TGTGCCAGCAGCCAACCTATAGATAGGCAGTTCTTC
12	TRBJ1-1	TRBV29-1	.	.	CSVEKGNTEAFF	TGCAGCGTTGAAAAGGGGAACACTGAAGCTTTCTTT
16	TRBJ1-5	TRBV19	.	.	CASSTILEPGNQPQHF	TGTGCCAGTAGTACGATTCTGGAACCTGGCAATCAGCCCCAGCATTTT
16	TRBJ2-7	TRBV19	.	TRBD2	CASSFTEAGRPYEQYF	TGTGCCAGTAGTTTCACTGAAGCGGGACGTCCCTACGAGCAGTACTTC
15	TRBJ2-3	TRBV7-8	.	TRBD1	CASSMHRGSTDTQYF	TGTGCCAGCAGCATGCACAGGGGGAGCACAGATACGCAGTATTTT
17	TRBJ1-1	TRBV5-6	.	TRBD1	CASSYTRGRVGDTEAFF	TGTGCCAGCAGTTACACAAGGGGGCGCGTCGGGGACACTGAAGCTTTCTTT
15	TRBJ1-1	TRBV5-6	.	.	CASSPAQEMNTEAFF	TGTGCCAGCAGCCCCGCACAGGAAATGAACACTGAAGCTTTCTTT
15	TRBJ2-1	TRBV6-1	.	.	CASSEVQGSSNEQFF	TGTGCCAGCAGTGAAGTGCAGGGCTCAAGCAATGAGCAGTTCTTC
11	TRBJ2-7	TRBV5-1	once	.	CASSLGDAQYF	TGCGCCAGCAGCTTGGGAGACGCACAGTACTTC
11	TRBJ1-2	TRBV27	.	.	CASSPGDGYTF	TGTGCCAGCAGTCCCGGGGATGGCTACACCTTC
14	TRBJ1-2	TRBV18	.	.	CASSPSYFNYGYTF	TGTGCCAGCTCACCTTCATACTTTAACTATGGCTACACCTTC
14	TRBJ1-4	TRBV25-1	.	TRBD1	CASSEDRLFGKLFF	TGTGCCAGCAGTGAGGACAGGCTCTTTGGAAAACTGTTTTTT
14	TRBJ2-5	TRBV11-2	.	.	CASSLGLLWETQYF	TGTGCCAGCAGCTTAGGTTTACTATGGGAGACCCAGTACTTC
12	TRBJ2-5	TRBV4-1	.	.	CASSQVRETQYF	TGCGCCAGCAGCCAAGTGCGAGAGACCCAGTACTTC
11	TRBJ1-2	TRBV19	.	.	CASSSQWGYTF	TGTGCCAGTAGTTCGCAATGGGGCTACACCTTC
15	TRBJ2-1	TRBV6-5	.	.	CASSTTNYNYNEQFF	TGTGCCAGCAGTACAACCAACTACAACTACAATGAGCAGTTCTTC
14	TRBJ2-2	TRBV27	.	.	CASSRKPHTGELFF	TGTGCCAGTTCCCGGAAGCCGCACACCGGGGAGCTGTTTTTT
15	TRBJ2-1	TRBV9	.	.	CASSVLGSAEYEQFF	TGTGCCAGCAGCGTATTAGGGTCTGCAGAATATGAGCAGTTCTTC
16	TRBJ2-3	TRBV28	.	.	CASSSYGGGRTDTQYF	TGTGCCAGCAGTTCATACGGAGGGGGCCGGACAGATACGCAGTATTTT
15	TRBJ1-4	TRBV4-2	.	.	CASSQFRQAHEKLFF	TGTGCCAGCAGCCAATTCCGACAGGCGCATGAAAAACTGTTTTTT
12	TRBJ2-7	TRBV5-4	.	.	CASSGGSYEQYF	TGTGCCAGCAGCGGCGGTTCCTACGAGCAGTACTTC
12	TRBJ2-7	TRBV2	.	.	CASSAGGYEQYF	TGTGCCAGCAGTGCTGGGGGCTACGAGCAGTACTTC
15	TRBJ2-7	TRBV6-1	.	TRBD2	CASSEALAGSYEQYF	TGTGCCAGCAGTGAAGCACTAGCGGGCTCCTACGAGCAGTACTTC
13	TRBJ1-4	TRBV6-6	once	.	CATRGRTNEKLFF	TGTGCCACCCGGGGGAGGACTAATGAAAAACTGTTTTTT
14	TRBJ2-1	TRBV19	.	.	CASSMGGFYNEQFF	TGTGCCAGTAGTATGGGAGGATTCTACAATGAGCAGTTCTTC
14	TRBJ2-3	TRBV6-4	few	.	CASSERASTDTQYF	TGTGCCAGCAGCGAGCGGGCTAGCACAGATACGCAGTATTTT
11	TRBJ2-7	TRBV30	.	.	CAWADPYEQYF	TGTGCCTGGGCAGATCCCTACGAGCAGTACTTC
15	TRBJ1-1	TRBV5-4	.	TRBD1	CASSLDSGGNTEAFF	TGTGCCAGCAGCTTGGATTCAGGGGGGAATACTGAAGCTTTCTTT
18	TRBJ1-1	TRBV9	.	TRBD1	CASSPYGQATTGVTEAFF	TGTGCCAGCAGCCCTTACGGACAGGCTACCACAGGTGTCACTGAAGCTTTCTTT
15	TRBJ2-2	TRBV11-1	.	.	CASSLSALNTGELFF	TGTGCCAGCAGCTTAAGCGCACTCAACACCGGGGAGCTGTTTTTT
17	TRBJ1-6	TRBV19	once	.	CASSIVVGGLQNSPLHF	TGTGCCAGTAGTATAGTCGTTGGCGGACTTCAAAATTCACCCCTCCACTTT
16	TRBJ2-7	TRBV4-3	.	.	CASSQEWRFAGTAQYF	TGCGCCAGCAGCCAAGAATGGCGTTTTGCGGGGACAGCGCAGTACTTC
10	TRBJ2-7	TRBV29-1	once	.	CSVLTYEQYF	TGCAGCGTCCTAACCTACGAGCAGTACTTC
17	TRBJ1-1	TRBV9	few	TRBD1	CASSVGAGGSKDTEAFF	TGTGCCAGCAGCGTCGGAGCAGGGGGGTCTAAGGACACTGAAGCTTTCTTT
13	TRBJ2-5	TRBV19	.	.	CASSIRLQETQYF	TGTGCCAGTAGTATAAGACTACAAGAGACCCAGTACTTC
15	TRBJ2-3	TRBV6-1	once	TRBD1	CASSDGTGGADTQYF	TGTGCCAGCAGTGATGGGACAGGGGGCGCAGATACGCAGTATTTT
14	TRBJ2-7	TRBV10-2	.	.	CASSDGGQHYEQYF	TGCGCCAGCAGTGACGGGGGACAGCACTACGAGCAGTACTTC
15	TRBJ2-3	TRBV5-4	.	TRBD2	CASSPSGRATDTQYF	TGTGCCAGCAGCCCCAGCGGGAGGGCCACAGATACGCAGTATTTT
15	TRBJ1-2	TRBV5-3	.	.	CARSRGRKGRYGYTF	TGTGCCAGAAGCCGGGGGAGGAAGGGGCGGTATGGCTACACCTTC
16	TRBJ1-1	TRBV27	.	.	CASSRGLTVGDTEAFF	TGTGCCAGCAGTCGCGGACTGACTGTCGGGGACACTGAAGCTTTCTTT
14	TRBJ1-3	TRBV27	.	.	CASSFRGGGNTIYF	TGTGCCAGCAGTTTCAGGGGAGGGGGAAACACCATATATTTT
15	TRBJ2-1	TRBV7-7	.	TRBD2	CASSLGSGPYNEQFF	TGTGCCAGCAGCTTAGGTAGCGGGCCCTACAATGAGCAGTTCTTC
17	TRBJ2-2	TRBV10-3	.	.	CAISGTSRFEGTGELFF	TGTGCCATCAGTGGAACTAGCCGATTCGAGGGCACCGGGGAGCTGTTTTTT
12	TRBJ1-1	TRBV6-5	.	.	CASSSTATEAFF	TGTGCCAGCAGTTCGACGGCAACAGAAGCTTTCTTT
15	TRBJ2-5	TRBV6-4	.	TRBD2	CASSELAGGPETQYF	TGTGCCAGCAGTGAACTAGCGGGAGGGCCAGAGACCCAGTACTTC
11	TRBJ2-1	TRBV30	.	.	CAWSGDNEQFF	TGTGCCTGGAGTGGAGATAATGAGCAGTTCTTC
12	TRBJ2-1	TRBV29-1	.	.	CSVGRGNNEQFF	TGCAGCGTAGGTCGGGGGAACAATGAGCAGTTCTTC
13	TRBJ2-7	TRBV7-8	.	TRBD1	CASRGTGSYEQYF	TGTGCCAGCAGGGGGACAGGGTCCTACGAGCAGTACTTC
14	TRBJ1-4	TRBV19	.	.	CASSIAATNEKLFF	TGTGCCAGTAGTATCGCTGCAACTAATGAAAAACTGTTTTTT
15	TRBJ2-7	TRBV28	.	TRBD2	CASSLSGSGGGFLYF	TGTGCCAGCAGTTTATCGGGGTCGGGAGGAGGATTTCTGTACTTC
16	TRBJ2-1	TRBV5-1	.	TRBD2	CASSLAERGAYNEQFF	TGCGCCAGCAGCTTGGCGGAGCGGGGGGCTTACAATGAGCAGTTCTTC
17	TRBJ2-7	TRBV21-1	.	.	CASSKVGEYPPLYEQYF	TGTGCCAGCAGCAAGGTGGGGGAGTACCCCCCCCTTTACGAGCAGTACTTC
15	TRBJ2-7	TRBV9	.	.	CASSGRDGGVYEQYF	TGTGCCAGCAGCGGACGGGACGGCGGAGTCTACGAGCAGTACTTC
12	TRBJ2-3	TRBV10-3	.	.	CAISESRGTQYF	TGTGCCATCAGTGAGTCTAGGGGAACGCAGTATTTT
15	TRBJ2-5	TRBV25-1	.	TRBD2	CAGSSIAGVGETQYF	TGTGCCGGCAGCTCCATAGCGGGAGTAGGAGAGACCCAGTACTTC